This T cell receptor (beta chain) came from a study of T-cell reconstitution after alpha-beta-depleted transplantation in children. The CDR3 runs to 13 residues. Germline V gene lookup returns CDR1 MNHEY and CDR2 SVGEGT. The germline V and J ends were trimmed by 4 bases and 4 bases, with 10 bases remaining between them. As regards this clonotype: The antigen is undetermined.

Using unique molecular identifiers, the investigators prepared the TCRbeta library. MiXCR, applied by TCRdb to the PCR reads, yields one record per CDR3 protein. The sample includes fewer than 550,000 distinct CDR3 sequences, approximately 10% seen only once; the top ten take 14%. Overall study findings and caveats: It was newly produced T cells that mostly accounted for T-cell counts and diversity one year after transplant. Surviving recipient T cells and thymic progenitors produced the high day-60 TCRbeta diversity seen in some patients. The study reportedly traced alpha-beta T cells about two months after transplant to several hundred expanded graft clones.

The sequences come from PBMCs, mostly from graft donor cells, collected 180 days after TCRalphabeta/CD19-depleted stem cell transplant. The chain recombines TRBV6-2 or TRBV6-3 with TRBJ2-5, with D hard to call. The sequence came from a female patient aged 2-9 years who had a stem cell transplant for aplastic anemia, so the T cells may come from the graft donor. The CDR3 here is CASSLWDSETQYF. The CDR3 DNA follows: TGTGCCAGCAGTTTATGGGATTCAGAGACCCAGTACTTC.